These 3 T cell receptor beta chains share one sample of origin, sequenced in a study of response to subunit inactivated influenza vaccine. TCRdb reprocessed the RT-PCR reads via MiXCR and lists one record per CDR3 protein. The data hold 610,000 or so distinct CDR3 sequences, with 13% to 15% observed a single time. The source was PBMCs from blood, collected roughly 13 days after vaccination. These receptors were obtained from a man aged 50-60 years who received an inactivated influenza vaccine.

This clonotype was recorded a few times. CDR3 coding DNA: TGCAGTGCCCAGAGAAGCACAGATACGCAGTATTTT. It codes for CSAQRSTDTQYF. The chain uses TRBV20-1 and TRBJ2-3, with no clear D. The V and J ends lost 6 bases and 0 bases respectively, with 7 bases between them. This CDR3 has 12 amino acids. Germline CDR1 is DFQATT and CDR2 is SNEGSKA (reference sequence).

The chain combines TRBV12-3 or TRBV12-4 with TRBJ1-5, with 11 bases lining up with TRBD1. The trim removed 6 bases at V and 6 bases at J, leaving 7 bases unmatched. This CDR3 spans 15 amino acids. DNA for the CDR3: TGTGCCAGCAGGGCTGGGACAGGGGGACGTCAGCCCCAGCATTTT. Encoded protein: CASRAGTGGRQPQHF.

The rearrangement links TRBV20-1 to TRBJ1-5; perhaps TRBD1 as D (5 bases). This CDR3 region has 13 residues. V was pared by 3 bases and J by 1 base, with 7 bases between. The V gene's germline CDR1 is DFQATT and CDR2 SNEGSKA (reference sequence). CDR3 bases: TGCAGTGCTAGTCAGGGAAGCAATCAGCCCCAGCATTTT. It is translated as CSASQGSNQPQHF.